These T cell receptor beta chains were read from a single sample in a study of T cells in tumors and immune-related adverse events. TCRdb's table, derived via immunoSEQ multiplex PCR, lists solely in-frame clones and lacks some. The repertoire holds a few thousand clones, with roughly 82% as singletons. Sequences were derived from skin tissue, sampled from a patient treated with anti-PD-1 therapy. These TCRs come from a female donor with metastatic renal cell carcinoma. CDR3s include the opening cysteine and the closing phenylalanine or tryptophan. A D gene is named only where the DNA matches it firmly. Clone sizes are given selectively: once, few, many, or a class where the clone is expanded.

V gene,D gene,clone size,J gene,CDR3 protein,CDR3 DNA
TRBV6-6,TRBD1,NA,TRBJ2-7,CATGTGGYEQYF,TGTGCCACGGGGACAGGAGGCTACGAGCAGTACTTC
TRBV28,NA,NA,TRBJ2-3,CASSLLNTQYF,TGTGCCAGCAGTCTCCTGAATACGCAGTATTTT
TRBV19,TRBD1,once,TRBJ1-2,CASSQTWDRGGSGYTF,TGTGCCAGTAGCCAGACCTGGGACAGGGGTGGGTCTGGCTACACCTTC
TRBV7-2,NA,NA,TRBJ1-1,CASSFHRNTEAFF,TGTGCCAGCAGCTTCCACAGGAACACTGAAGCTTTCTTT
TRBV4-1,NA,NA,TRBJ1-2,CASSQGDIRRDDGYTF,TGCGCCAGCAGCCAAGGCGACATCCGAAGGGATGATGGCTACACCTTC
TRBV15,NA,NA,TRBJ2-6,CATSRARAGSGANVLTF,TGTGCCACCAGCAGGGCCCGTGCGGGGTCGGGGGCCAACGTCCTGACTTTC
TRBV27,TRBD2,NA,TRBJ2-2,CASSGGETSPLNTGELFF,TGTGCCAGCAGTGGGGGGGAGACTAGCCCCTTGAACACCGGGGAGCTGTTTTTT
TRBV27,NA,NA,TRBJ1-1,CTSRPLTGSMNTEAFF,TGTACCAGCAGACCCCTAACAGGGAGCATGAACACTGAAGCTTTCTTT
TRBV29-1,NA,NA,TRBJ2-5,CSAAPSQGETQYF,TGCAGCGCCGCCCCTTCTCAGGGGGAGACCCAGTACTTC
TRBV19,TRBD1,NA,TRBJ2-5,CASSINRGGETQYF,TGTGCCAGTAGTATCAACAGGGGCGGGGAGACCCAGTACTTC
TRBV2,NA,NA,TRBJ2-7,CASSEPFSYEQYF,TGTGCCAGCAGTGAGCCTTTCTCCTACGAGCAGTACTTC
TRBV19,NA,NA,TRBJ2-4,CASSILGEGEQNIQYF,TGTGCCAGTAGTATTCTAGGGGAGGGGGAGCAAAACATTCAGTACTTC
TRBV4-2,NA,NA,TRBJ1-6,CASSQEHGTGTVGIPLHF,TGTGCCAGCAGCCAAGAACACGGTACAGGCACCGTCGGGATTCCCCTCCACTTT
TRBV5-3,TRBD1,NA,TRBJ2-6,CARSLNRGRDPGANVLTF,TGTGCCAGAAGCTTGAACAGGGGGCGCGACCCTGGGGCCAACGTCCTGACTTTC
TRBV6-6,NA,NA,TRBJ2-1,CASSQGGDEQFF,TGTGCCAGCAGTCAGGGGGGGGATGAGCAGTTCTTC
TRBV10-3,NA,NA,TRBJ2-6,CAISGASSGANVLTF,TGTGCCATCTCGGGGGCGAGCTCTGGGGCCAACGTCCTGACTTTC
TRBV23-1,TRBD1,once,TRBJ1-6,CASSQSRGQGESPLHF,TGCGCCAGCAGTCAATCCCGAGGACAGGGAGAATCACCCCTCCACTTT
TRBV6-5,NA,NA,TRBJ2-1,CASSYSAYNEQFF,TGTGCCAGCAGTTATTCGGCCTACAATGAGCAGTTCTTC
TRBV2,NA,NA,TRBJ1-3,CASSDGGLRSGNTIYF,TGTGCCAGCAGTGACGGGGGGCTCCGCTCTGGAAACACCATATATTTT
TRBV10-3,NA,NA,TRBJ2-7,CAISESRGYEQYF,TGTGCCATCAGTGAGTCCAGGGGATACGAGCAGTACTTC
TRBV18,NA,once,TRBJ2-5,CASSPKNHIRLPLRQETQYF,TGTGCCAGCTCACCTAAAAACCACATCCGACTACCTCTCCGACAAGAGACCCAGTACTTC
TRBV5-4,NA,NA,TRBJ1-1,CASSFRDFRAVEAFF,TGTGCCAGCAGCTTCCGGGACTTTCGGGCGGTTGAAGCTTTCTTT
TRBV27,TRBD1,NA,TRBJ1-1,CASSLTGGVQTEAFF,TGTGCCAGCAGTTTAACAGGGGGAGTCCAAACTGAAGCTTTCTTT
TRBV4-1,NA,NA,TRBJ2-2,CASSQERVGGKRGELFF,TGCGCCAGCAGCCAAGAAAGGGTAGGGGGTAAACGCGGGGAGCTGTTTTTT
TRBV7-9,NA,NA,TRBJ2-1,CASSLATSSSSYNEQFF,TGTGCCAGCAGCTTAGCTACTAGCTCGAGCTCCTACAATGAGCAGTTCTTC
TRBV5-1,NA,NA,TRBJ1-1,CASSLGSWGVRNTEAFF,TGCGCCAGCAGCTTAGGCTCCTGGGGGGTTCGGAACACTGAAGCTTTCTTT
TRBV11-3,NA,NA,TRBJ2-7,CASSPPGLREQYF,TGTGCCAGCAGCCCACCGGGACTTAGAGAGCAGTACTTC
TRBV28,NA,few,TRBJ2-1,CASRLLGNEQFF,TGTGCCAGCAGACTATTAGGCAATGAGCAGTTCTTC
TRBV5-5,NA,NA,TRBJ1-2,CASSPSETDHYGYTF,TGTGCCAGCAGCCCCTCCGAGACAGATCACTATGGCTACACCTTC
TRBV18,NA,NA,TRBJ1-4,CASSPIPPGTFDEKLFF,TGTGCCAGCTCACCAATCCCCCCCGGGACATTTGATGAAAAACTGTTTTTT
TRBV19,NA,NA,TRBJ2-7,CASSITGSWGYEQYF,TGTGCCAGTAGTATTACCGGCTCGTGGGGATACGAGCAGTACTTC
TRBV19,NA,NA,TRBJ2-3,CASSIDHSGRGTDTQYF,TGTGCCAGTAGTATAGATCACTCGGGCAGGGGCACAGATACGCAGTATTTT
TRBV4-1,TRBD2,once,TRBJ2-2,CASSQERWRGALTGELFF,TGCGCCAGCAGCCAAGAACGATGGCGGGGGGCCCTCACCGGGGAGCTGTTTTTT
TRBV28,TRBD1,NA,TRBJ1-1,CASRNRGRGTEAFF,TGTGCCAGCAGGAACAGGGGCCGGGGCACTGAAGCTTTCTTT
TRBV30,TRBD2,once,TRBJ2-5,CAWAGTIGGKQYF,TGTGCCTGGGCCGGGACTATAGGTGGAAAGCAGTACTTC
TRBV7-2,TRBD2,NA,TRBJ2-7,CASSWTSGGNSYEQYF,TGTGCCAGCAGCTGGACTAGCGGGGGGAACTCCTACGAGCAGTACTTC
TRBV12-5,TRBD2,NA,TRBJ2-2,CASGLGRGLAGGKTGELFF,TGTGCTAGTGGTCTGGGACGGGGACTAGCGGGAGGGAAAACCGGGGAGCTGTTTTTT
TRBV30,NA,NA,TRBJ2-5,CAWSVPGFQETQYF,TGTGCCTGGAGTGTACCAGGCTTCCAAGAGACCCAGTACTTC
TRBV7-9,NA,NA,TRBJ2-1,CASSRPSYNEQFF,TGTGCCAGCAGTCGGCCCTCCTACAATGAGCAGTTCTTC
TRBV5-4,TRBD1,NA,TRBJ1-1,CASSPGQGMNTEAFF,TGTGCCAGCAGCCCCGGACAGGGCATGAACACTGAAGCTTTCTTT
TRBV11-3,TRBD1,NA,TRBJ1-5,CASRRTGDGNQPQHF,TGTGCCAGCAGGCGGACAGGGGATGGCAATCAGCCCCAGCATTTT
TRBV5-1,TRBD1,NA,TRBJ1-1,CASSIQGGNTEAFF,TGCGCCAGCAGCATCCAGGGGGGGAACACTGAAGCTTTCTTT
TRBV5-1,TRBD2,NA,TRBJ2-5,CASSFGSGRAVETQYF,TGCGCCAGCAGCTTTGGGAGCGGGAGGGCGGTAGAGACCCAGTACTTC
TRBV6-1,NA,NA,TRBJ2-1,CASSGRAERIYNEQFF,TGTGCCAGCAGTGGGCGGGCGGAGAGGATCTACAATGAGCAGTTCTTC
TRBV2,TRBD2,NA,TRBJ2-5,CASSEARDTRLAGGRGTQYF,TGTGCCAGCAGTGAAGCCCGGGACACAAGACTAGCGGGAGGGCGGGGGACCCAGTACTTC
TRBV15,NA,few,TRBJ2-7,CATSTLRGNSYEQYF,TGTGCCACCAGCACGTTGAGGGGTAATTCCTACGAGCAGTACTTC
TRBV6-5,TRBD1,NA,TRBJ1-1,CASSYPGTGDTEAFF,TGTGCCAGCAGTTACCCCGGGACAGGGGACACTGAAGCTTTCTTT
TRBV27,NA,NA,TRBJ2-1,CASSLRRAGNEQFF,TGTGCCAGCAGTTTACGACGGGCCGGCAATGAGCAGTTCTTC
TRBV9,TRBD1,NA,TRBJ2-5,CASSVSTGLQPQETQYF,TGTGCCAGCAGCGTCTCGACAGGGCTACAACCCCAAGAGACCCAGTACTTC
TRBV10-3,NA,NA,TRBJ2-7,CAISDSSGGDEQYF,TGTGCCATCAGTGACTCGTCAGGAGGGGACGAGCAGTACTTC
TRBV20-1,NA,NA,TRBJ2-3,CSARDLFESF,TGCAGTGCTAGAGATCTTTTTGAGAGTTTT
TRBV7-2,NA,NA,TRBJ2-1,CASSLVGVVAANEQFF,TGTGCCAGCAGCTTAGTGGGTGTGGTAGCGGCCAATGAGCAGTTCTTC
TRBV19,NA,NA,TRBJ1-6,CASQTGPDSPLHF,TGTGCCAGTCAGACAGGACCGGATTCACCCCTCCACTTT
TRBV29-1,TRBD2,NA,TRBJ2-5,CSAVTSRETQYF,TGCAGCGCCGTGACTAGCCGGGAGACCCAGTACTTC
TRBV10-3,NA,NA,TRBJ2-1,CAISELPAYNEQFF,TGTGCCATCAGTGAGTTGCCGGCCTACAATGAGCAGTTCTTC
TRBV10-1,TRBD1,few,TRBJ1-1,CASSWTGWTEAFF,TGCGCCAGCAGCTGGACAGGGTGGACTGAAGCTTTCTTT
TRBV19,NA,NA,TRBJ2-7,CASSIYRDEQYF,TGTGCCAGTAGTATCTACAGGGACGAGCAGTACTTC